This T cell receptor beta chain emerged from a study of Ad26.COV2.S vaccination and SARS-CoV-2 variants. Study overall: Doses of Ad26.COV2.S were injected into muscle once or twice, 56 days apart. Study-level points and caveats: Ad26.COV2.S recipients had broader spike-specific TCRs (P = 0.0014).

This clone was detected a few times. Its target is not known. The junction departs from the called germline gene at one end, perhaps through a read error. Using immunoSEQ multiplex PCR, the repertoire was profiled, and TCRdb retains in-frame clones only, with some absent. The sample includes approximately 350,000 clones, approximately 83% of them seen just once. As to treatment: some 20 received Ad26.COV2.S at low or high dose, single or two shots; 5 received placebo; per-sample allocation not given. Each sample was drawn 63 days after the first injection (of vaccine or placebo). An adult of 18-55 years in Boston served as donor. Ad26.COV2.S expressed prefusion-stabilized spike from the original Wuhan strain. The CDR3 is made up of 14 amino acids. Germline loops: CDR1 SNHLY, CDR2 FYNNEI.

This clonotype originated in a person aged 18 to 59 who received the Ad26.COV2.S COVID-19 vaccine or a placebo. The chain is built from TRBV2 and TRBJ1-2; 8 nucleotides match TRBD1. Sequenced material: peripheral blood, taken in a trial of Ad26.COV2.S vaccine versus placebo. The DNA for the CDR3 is TGTGCCAGCAGGGAAGACAGGGGAACCTATGGCTACACCTTC. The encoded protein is CASREDRGTYGYTF.